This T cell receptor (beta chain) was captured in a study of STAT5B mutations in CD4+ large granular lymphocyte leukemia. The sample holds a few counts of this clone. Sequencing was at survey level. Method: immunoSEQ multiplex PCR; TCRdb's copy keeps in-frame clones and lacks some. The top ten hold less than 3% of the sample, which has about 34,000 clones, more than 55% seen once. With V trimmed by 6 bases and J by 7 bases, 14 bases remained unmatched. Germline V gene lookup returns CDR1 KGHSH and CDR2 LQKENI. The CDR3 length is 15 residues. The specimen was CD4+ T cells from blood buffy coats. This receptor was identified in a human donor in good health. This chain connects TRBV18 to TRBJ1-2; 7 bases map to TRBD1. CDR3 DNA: TGTGCCAGCTCCGTGGTAACAGGGGCCTCTGGTGGCTACACCTTC. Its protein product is CASSVVTGASGGYTF.